The 8 T cell receptor beta chains given below trace back to one sample, sequenced in a study of technical replicates of blood from several donors (dated by TCRdb to about 2017). Libraries came from the immunoSEQ multiplex PCR assay. TCRdb took over this immuneACCESS table, retaining in-frame rearrangements with V and J assigned. Such tables are incomplete; in checked studies, under half of the missing clones stem from an unresolved V gene, and the remainder is unexplained. The sample table holds 75,000 to 95,000 clones, of which 85% to 95% were seen once. Approximately 0.27% of the sample comes from the top ten. The sequenced material came from T cells isolated from PBMCs. The receptors stem from a human donor in good health.

This CDR3 is CASSLNSGNTIYF. In nucleotides, the CDR3 is TGTGCCAGCAGTCTTAACAGTGGAAACACCATATATTTT. The chain is built from TRBV7-9 and TRBJ1-3; no definite D call. The CDR3 runs to 13 residues. The V end was cut by 6 bases, the J end by 3 bases, with 9 bases between. Germline loops: CDR1 SEHNR, CDR2 FQNEAQ (reference sequence).

This clone appeared a few times. This chain connects TRBV27 to TRBJ2-2; no clear D gene. Germline CDR1 is MNHEY and CDR2 is SMNVEV (reference sequence). The V end was cut by 5 bases, the J end by 4 bases, with 11 bases between. This CDR3 is built from 14 residues. CDR3 nucleotides: TGTGCCAGCAGTCTGAGACGAGGCACCGGGGAGCTGTTTTTT. Translated, it gives CASSLRRGTGELFF.

This clone has a single count. The V gene is TRBV19, the J gene TRBJ1-5, with D possibly TRBD1 on 6 matching bases. Trimming took 8 bases from V and 1 from J, leaving 12 bases between them. This CDR3 is built from 14 residues. The germline V gene encodes CDR1 LNHDA and CDR2 SQIVND (reference sequence). The chain's CDR3 is CASQTGRSNQPQHF. DNA for the CDR3: TGTGCCAGTCAGACAGGTCGAAGCAATCAGCCCCAGCATTTT.

This clone is a singleton in its sample. V usage is TRBV27 and J usage is TRBJ1-3; D is possibly TRBD1 (5 bases). The length of the CDR3 is 16 residues. Per the germline V gene, CDR1 is MNHEY and CDR2 is SMNVEV (reference sequence). Deletions cut 7 bases from V and 0 bases from J, with 16 bases between. In nucleotides, the CDR3 is TGTGCCAGCACAGGGATCCCGCTCATCTCTGGAAACACCATATATTTT. This gives the protein CASTGIPLISGNTIYF.

This clone appeared a few times. The V and J genes are TRBV7-9 and TRBJ1-1; 7 bases agree with TRBD1. The trim removed 8 bases at V and 4 bases at J, leaving 10 bases unmatched. Germline CDR1 is SEHNR and CDR2 is FQNEAQ (reference sequence). There are 14 residues in the CDR3. CDR3 sequence reads: CASGIQGEGTEAFF. The CDR3 DNA follows: TGTGCCAGCGGGATTCAGGGGGAAGGCACTGAAGCTTTCTTT.

The rearrangement links TRBV29-1 to TRBJ2-7, with D perhaps matching TRBD2 (6 bases). CDR3 length: 12 amino acids. The germline CDR1 and CDR2 sequences are SQVTM and ANQGSEA. V was pared by 5 bases and J by 4 bases, with 12 bases between. This chain's CDR3 is CSVIPGGYEQYF. CDR3 DNA sequence: TGCAGCGTTATTCCAGGAGGGTACGAGCAGTACTTC.

This chain connects TRBV11-2 to TRBJ2-3, with 15 bases matching TRBD2. Germline V CDR1 and CDR2: SGHAT, FQNNGV. The CDR3 has 16 residues. The trim removed 2 bases at V and 9 bases at J, leaving 6 bases unmatched. CDR3 nucleotides: TGTGCCAGCAGCTTATTATCTGGACTAGCGGGAGGGACGCAGTATTTT. This translates into CASSLLSGLAGGTQYF.

This chain uses TRBV30 with TRBJ2-1, with TRBD2 matching over 10 bases. This CDR3 region has 15 residues. J gave up 8 bases and V 0 bases, and 7 bases lay outside the gene matches. CDR1 is GTSNPN, CDR2 SVGIG, per germline (reference sequence). This CDR3 reads CAWSVLAGTRDEQFF. The CDR3 nucleotides are TGTGCCTGGAGTGTACTAGCGGGGACCCGGGATGAGCAGTTCTTC.